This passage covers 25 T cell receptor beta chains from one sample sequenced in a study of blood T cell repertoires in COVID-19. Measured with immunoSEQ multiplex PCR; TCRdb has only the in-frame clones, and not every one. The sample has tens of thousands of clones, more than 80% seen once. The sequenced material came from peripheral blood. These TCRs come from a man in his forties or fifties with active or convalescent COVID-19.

The CDR3 nucleotides read TGCGCCAGCAGCTTTAGCGGGGGGGCCCTCAATGAGCAGTTCTTC. This sequence encodes CASSFSGGALNEQFF. The gene calls are TRBV5-1 and TRBJ2-1; TRBD2 matches at 11 bases. This CDR3 region has 15 residues. CDR1 and CDR2 (germline): SGHRS, YFSETQ. The J segment lost 6 bases and the V segment lost 2 bases, leaving 4 bases of the junction unmatched.

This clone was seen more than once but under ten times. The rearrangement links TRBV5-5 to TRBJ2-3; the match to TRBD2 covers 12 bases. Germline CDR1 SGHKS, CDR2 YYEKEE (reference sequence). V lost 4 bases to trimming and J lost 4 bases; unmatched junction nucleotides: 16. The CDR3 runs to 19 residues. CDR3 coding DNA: TGTGCCAGCAGCCGGCGGACTAGCGGGGTCCAGACAGAAGCAGATACGCAGTATTTT. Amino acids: CASSRRTSGVQTEADTQYF.

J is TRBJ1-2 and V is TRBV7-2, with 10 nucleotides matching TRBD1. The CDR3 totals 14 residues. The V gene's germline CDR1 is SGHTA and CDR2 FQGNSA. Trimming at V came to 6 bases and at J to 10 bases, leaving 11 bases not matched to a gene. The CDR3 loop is CASSLQPGTGAYTF. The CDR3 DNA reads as TGTGCCAGCAGTCTTCAACCCGGGACAGGGGCCTACACCTTC.

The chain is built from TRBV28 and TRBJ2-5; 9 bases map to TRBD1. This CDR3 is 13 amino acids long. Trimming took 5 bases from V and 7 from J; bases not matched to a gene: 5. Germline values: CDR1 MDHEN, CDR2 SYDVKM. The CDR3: CASSRTGVGTQYF. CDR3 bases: TGTGCCAGCAGTCGGACAGGGGTGGGGACCCAGTACTTC.

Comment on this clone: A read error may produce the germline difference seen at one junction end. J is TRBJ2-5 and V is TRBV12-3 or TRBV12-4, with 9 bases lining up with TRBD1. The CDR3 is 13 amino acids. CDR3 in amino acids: CASSLARTGDKDF. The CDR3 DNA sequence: TGTGCCAGCAGTTTAGCCAGGACAGGGGATAAGGACTTC.

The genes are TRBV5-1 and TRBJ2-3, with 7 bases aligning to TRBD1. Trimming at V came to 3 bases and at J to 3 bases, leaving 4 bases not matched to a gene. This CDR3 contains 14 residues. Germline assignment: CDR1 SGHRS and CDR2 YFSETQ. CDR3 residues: CASSYEGATDTQYF. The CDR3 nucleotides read TGCGCCAGCAGCTACGAGGGGGCGACAGATACGCAGTATTTT. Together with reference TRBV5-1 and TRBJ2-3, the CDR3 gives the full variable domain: KAGVTQTPRYLIKTRGQQVTLSCSPISGHRSVSWYQQTPGQGLQFLFEYFSETQRNKGNFPGRFSGRQFSNSRSEMNVSTLELGDSALYLCASSYEGATDTQYFGPGTRLTVL.

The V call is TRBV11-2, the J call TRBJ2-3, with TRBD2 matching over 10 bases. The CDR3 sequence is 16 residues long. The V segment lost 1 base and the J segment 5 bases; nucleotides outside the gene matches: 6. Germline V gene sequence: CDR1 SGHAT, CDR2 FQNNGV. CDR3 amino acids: CASSLVPQRGGDTQYF. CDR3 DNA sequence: TGTGCCAGCAGCTTAGTGCCCCAGCGGGGGGGAGATACGCAGTATTTT.

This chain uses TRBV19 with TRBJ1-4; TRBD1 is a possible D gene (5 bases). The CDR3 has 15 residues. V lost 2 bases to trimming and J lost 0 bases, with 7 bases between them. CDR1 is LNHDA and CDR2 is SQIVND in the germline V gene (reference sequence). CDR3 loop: CASSIRGATNEKLFF. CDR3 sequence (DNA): TGTGCCAGTAGTATAAGGGGTGCAACTAATGAAAAACTGTTTTTT.

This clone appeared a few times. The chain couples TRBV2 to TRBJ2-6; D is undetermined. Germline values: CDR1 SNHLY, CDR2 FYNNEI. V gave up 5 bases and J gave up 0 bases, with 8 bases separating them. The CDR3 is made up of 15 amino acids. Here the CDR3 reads CASSPPGSGANVLTF. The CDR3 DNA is TGTGCCAGCAGTCCGCCAGGCTCTGGGGCCAACGTCCTGACTTTC. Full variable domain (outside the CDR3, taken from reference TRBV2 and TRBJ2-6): EPEVTQTPSHQVTQMGQEVILRCVPISNHLYFYWYRQILGQKVEFLVSFYNNEISEKSEIFDDQFSVERPDGSNFTLKIRSTKLEDSAMYFCASSPPGSGANVLTFGAGSRLTVL.

The CDR3 here is CASSPAGVGSHTEAFF. The CDR3 bases are TGTGCCAGCTCACCAGCAGGGGTTGGTTCCCACACTGAAGCTTTCTTT. The rearrangement uses TRBV18 and TRBJ1-1; D might be TRBD1 (6 bases). The germline CDR1 and CDR2 sequences are KGHSH and LQKENI. This CDR3 spans 16 amino acids. Deletions cut 2 bases from V and 3 bases from J, with 16 bases between.

The CDR3 bases are TGTGCCAGCAGCGTAGGGCCGGCGGGCGATCAGCCCCAGCATTTT. This sequence encodes CASSVGPAGDQPQHF. V is TRBV9 and J is TRBJ1-5; D not certain. The CDR3 contains 15 residues. CDR1 SGDLS and CDR2 YYNGEE come from the germline V gene. V dropped 0 bases and J dropped 5 bases, with 12 bases sitting between them.

The CDR3 loop reads CATSDITQGKETQYF. The CDR3 nucleotides read TGTGCCACCAGTGATATAACACAGGGGAAGGAGACCCAGTACTTC. The rearrangement joins TRBV24-1 to TRBJ2-5; 7 bases align to TRBD1. Germline lookup yields CDR1 KGHDR and CDR2 SFDVKD. With V trimmed by 3 bases and J by 5 bases, 8 bases remained unmatched. This CDR3 region has 15 residues.

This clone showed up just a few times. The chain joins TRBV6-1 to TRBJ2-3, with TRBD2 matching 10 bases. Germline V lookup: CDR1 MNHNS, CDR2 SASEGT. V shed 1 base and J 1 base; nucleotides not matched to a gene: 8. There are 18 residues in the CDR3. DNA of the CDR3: TGTGCCAGCAGTGAAGGACAGGGTAGCGGGGGGCGCACAGATACGCAGTATTTT. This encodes CASSEGQGSGGRTDTQYF.

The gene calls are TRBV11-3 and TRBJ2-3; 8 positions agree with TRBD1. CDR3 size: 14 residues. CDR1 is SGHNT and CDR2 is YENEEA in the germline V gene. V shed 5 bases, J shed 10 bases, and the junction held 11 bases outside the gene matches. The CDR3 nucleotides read TGTGCCAGCAGCCCCGGGACAGGAGTTGTATCGCAGTATTTT. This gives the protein CASSPGTGVVSQYF.

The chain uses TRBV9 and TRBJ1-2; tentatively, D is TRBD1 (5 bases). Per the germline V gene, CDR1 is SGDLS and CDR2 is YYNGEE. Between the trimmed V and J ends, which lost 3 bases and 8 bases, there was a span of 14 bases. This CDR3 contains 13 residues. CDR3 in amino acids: CASSDGQLGGYTF. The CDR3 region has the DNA TGTGCCAGCAGCGACGGACAACTGGGGGGCTACACCTTC.

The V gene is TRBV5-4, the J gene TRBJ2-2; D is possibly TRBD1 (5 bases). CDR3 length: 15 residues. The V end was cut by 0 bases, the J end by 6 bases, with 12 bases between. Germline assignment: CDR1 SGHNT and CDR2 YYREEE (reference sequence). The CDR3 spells CASSLDFSTAGELFF. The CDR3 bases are TGTGCCAGCAGCTTGGATTTTTCGACAGCCGGGGAGCTGTTTTTT.

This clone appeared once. The CDR3 reads CASTPGHSNTEAFF. The CDR3 bases are TGCGCCAGCACTCCGGGACATTCGAACACTGAAGCTTTCTTT. The chain is built from TRBV5-1 and TRBJ1-1; tentative D call: TRBD1 (6 bases). V shed 6 bases and J shed 1 base, with 13 bases lying between them. The CDR3 is 14 amino acids. Germline CDR1 is SGHRS and CDR2 is YFSETQ. Full variable domain (remainder filled in from reference TRBV5-1 and TRBJ1-1): KAGVTQTPRYLIKTRGQQVTLSCSPISGHRSVSWYQQTPGQGLQFLFEYFSETQRNKGNFPGRFSGRQFSNSRSEMNVSTLELGDSALYLCASTPGHSNTEAFFGQGTRLTVV.

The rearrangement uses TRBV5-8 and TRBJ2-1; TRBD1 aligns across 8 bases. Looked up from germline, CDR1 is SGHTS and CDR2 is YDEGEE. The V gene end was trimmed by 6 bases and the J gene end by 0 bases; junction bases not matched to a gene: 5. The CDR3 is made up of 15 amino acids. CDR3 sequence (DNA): TGTGCCAGCATTCGGGACAGGAGCTCCTACAATGAGCAGTTCTTC. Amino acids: CASIRDRSSYNEQFF.

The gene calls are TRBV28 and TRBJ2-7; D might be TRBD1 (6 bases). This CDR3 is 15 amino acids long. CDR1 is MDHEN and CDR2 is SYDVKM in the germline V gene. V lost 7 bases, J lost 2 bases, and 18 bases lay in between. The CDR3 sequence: CASTVGAGSPYEQYF. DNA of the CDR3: TGTGCCAGCACCGTGGGGGCGGGTTCCCCCTACGAGCAGTACTTC.

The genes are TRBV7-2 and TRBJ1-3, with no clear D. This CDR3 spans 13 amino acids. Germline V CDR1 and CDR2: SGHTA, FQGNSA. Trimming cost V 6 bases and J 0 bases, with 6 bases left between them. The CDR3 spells CASSRVSGNTIYF. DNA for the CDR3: TGTGCCAGCAGTCGGGTCTCTGGAAACACCATATATTTT.

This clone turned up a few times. The CDR3 region is CASSPGTGGNEQFF. The CDR3 DNA reads TGTGCCAGCAGTCCCGGGACAGGGGGAAATGAGCAGTTCTTC. The V and J genes are TRBV6-5 and TRBJ2-1, with 11 positions matching TRBD1. The CDR3 consists of 14 residues. CDR1 and CDR2 from the germline V gene are MNHEY and SVGAGI. V lost 5 bases, J lost 7 bases, and 4 bases stayed unmatched.

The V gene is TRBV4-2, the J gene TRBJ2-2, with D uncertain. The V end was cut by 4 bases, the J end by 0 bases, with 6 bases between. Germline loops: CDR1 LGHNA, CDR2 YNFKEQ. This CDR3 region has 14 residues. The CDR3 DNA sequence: TGTGCCAGCAGCCCTACCGCGAACACCGGGGAGCTGTTTTTT. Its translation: CASSPTANTGELFF.

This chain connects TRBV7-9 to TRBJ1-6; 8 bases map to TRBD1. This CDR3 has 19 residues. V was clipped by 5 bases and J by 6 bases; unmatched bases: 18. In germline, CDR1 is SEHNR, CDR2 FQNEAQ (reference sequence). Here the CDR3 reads CASSPTPGQGGYSNSPLHF. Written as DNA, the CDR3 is TGTGCCAGCAGCCCGACCCCCGGACAGGGCGGTTATTCTAATTCACCCCTCCACTTT.

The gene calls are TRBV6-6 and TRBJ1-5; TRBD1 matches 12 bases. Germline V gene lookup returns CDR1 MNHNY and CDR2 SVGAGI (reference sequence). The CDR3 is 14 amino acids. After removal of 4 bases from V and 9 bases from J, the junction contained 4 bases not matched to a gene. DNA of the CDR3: TGTGCCAGCAGTTTGGGACAGGGGGCGATGCCCCAGCATTTT. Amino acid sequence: CASSLGQGAMPQHF.

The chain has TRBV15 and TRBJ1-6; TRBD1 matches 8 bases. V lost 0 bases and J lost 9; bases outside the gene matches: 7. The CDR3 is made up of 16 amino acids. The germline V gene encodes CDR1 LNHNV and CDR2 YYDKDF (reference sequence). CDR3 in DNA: TGTGCCACCAGCAGAGATGAACAGGGGGATGGTTCACCCCTCCACTTT. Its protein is CATSRDEQGDGSPLHF.